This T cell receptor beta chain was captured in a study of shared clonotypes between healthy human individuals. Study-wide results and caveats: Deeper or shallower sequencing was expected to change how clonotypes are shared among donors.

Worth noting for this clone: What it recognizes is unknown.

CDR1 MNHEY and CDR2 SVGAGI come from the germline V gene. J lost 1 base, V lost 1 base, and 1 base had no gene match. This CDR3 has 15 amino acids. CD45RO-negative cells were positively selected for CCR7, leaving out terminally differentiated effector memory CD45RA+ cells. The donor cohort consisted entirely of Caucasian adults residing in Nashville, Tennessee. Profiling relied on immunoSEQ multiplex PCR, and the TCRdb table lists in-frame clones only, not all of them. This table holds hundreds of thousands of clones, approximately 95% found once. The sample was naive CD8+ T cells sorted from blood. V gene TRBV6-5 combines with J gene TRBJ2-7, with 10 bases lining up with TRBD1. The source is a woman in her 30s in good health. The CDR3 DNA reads TGTGCCAGCAGTTACTGGGACAGGGGTTCCTACGAGCAGTACTTC. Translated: CASSYWDRGSYEQYF.